This T cell receptor (beta chain) was sequenced during a study of blood T cell repertoires in COVID-19. About the research overall: From the United States, Italy and Spain came samples of acute and convalescent COVID-19.

Sequencing was performed with immunoSEQ multiplex PCR; in TCRdb, only in-frame clones are kept and a portion is missing. Of roughly 380,000 clones in the sample, around 87% were seen once. Individuals aged roughly 18 to 95 years were recruited from approximately 22 US areas. Clinical histories supplied by participants themselves formed the basis of cohort assignment. This clone was recorded only once. The sequencing input was PBMCs or T cells enriched from blood (not recorded which). The clonotype was recovered from a man aged 25-45 years who had recovered from COVID-19.

The CDR3 is CASSFRGSTHEQYF. In DNA form, the CDR3 reads TGCGCCAGCAGCTTCCGAGGCAGTACCCACGAGCAGTACTTC. The J gene is TRBJ2-7, the V gene TRBV5-1; D unclear. This CDR3 contains 14 residues. Germline-derived CDR1 and CDR2 are SGHRS and YFSETQ. Between the trimmed V and J ends, which lost 2 bases and 5 bases, there was a span of 14 bases.